This T cell receptor beta chain was recovered during a study of blood T cell repertoires in COVID-19. Study as a whole: Acute-phase and convalescent COVID-19 samples originated in the United States, Italy and Spain.

Germline-derived CDR1 and CDR2 are SGHVS and FQNEAQ. V shed 1 base, J shed 4 bases, and the junction held 9 bases outside the gene matches. The CDR3 contains 17 residues. The data were produced by immunoSEQ multiplex PCR, yet TCRdb's version contains in-frame clones alone and is incomplete. The table has around 400,000 clones, roughly four fifths seen once; the top ten hold less than 6%. The sample comprised PBMCs or T cells enriched from blood (not recorded which). This clonotype originated in a woman in her 50s who had recovered from COVID-19. V and J are TRBV7-8 and TRBJ1-3, with 8 bases identical to TRBD1. In DNA form, the CDR3 reads TGTGCCAGCAGCTTAGATCGACAGGGGATGTCAGGAAACACCATATATTTT. Translated: CASSLDRQGMSGNTIYF.